The following is a T cell receptor (beta chain) sequence with its context. This specimen belongs to a study of blood T cell repertoires in COVID-19. In the study overall: Donors in the United States, Italy and Spain gave samples during acute or convalescent COVID-19. PBMCs, B-cell-depleted T cells, or T cells were the source of the cDNA or gDNA that made up the material.

Looked up from germline, CDR1 is WNHNN and CDR2 is SYGVQD (reference sequence). The CDR3 has 14 residues. With 6 bases clipped from V and 3 bases from J, the junction kept 8 bases outside the gene matches. Methods used by the authors: Reference gene primer amplification yielded estimated nucleated cell counts. Sequencing used immunoSEQ multiplex PCR; TCRdb keeps in-frame clones, though not all of them. That table is the source of V, J and clone size, and D and trimming were worked out from the DNA. The data contain 260,000 or so clones, approximately 91% of them singletons. The rearrangement joins TRBV10-1 to TRBJ2-7, with 7 bases identical to TRBD1. The source is a human donor in a cohort sampled during active COVID-19. The sample taken for sequencing was peripheral blood. In nucleotides, the CDR3 is TGCGCCAGCAGCAGTGAGGGGACAGACTACGAGCAGTACTTC. Its translation: CASSSEGTDYEQYF.